Here is one T cell receptor (beta chain) with its context. Which antigen it targets is not known. Base qualities are missing; no much larger clone stands one base away. V was cut back by 2 bases and J by 2 bases, leaving a gap of 12 bases between them. CDR1 and CDR2 were assigned from the germline V gene as SGHRS and YFSETQ. The CDR3 starts with the cysteine, ends with the phenylalanine, and has 15 residues. Only CDR3 DNA remains: 45 bases, in frame from the first base. The record originates from a study of CD8 T cells in ankylosing spondylitis (dated by TCRdb to about 2017). A note on the overall study: T cell receptor beta repertoires were profiled in healthy donors and ankylosing spondylitis patients so that disease-linked TCR variants could be found. Peripheral blood was sampled, and synovial fluid was additionally collected from ankylosing spondylitis patients. The full study cohort comprised 20 to 30 ankylosing spondylitis patients and over a hundred healthy donors. Here is what the overall study found, with its caveats: Significant enrichment of the disease-linked clones was reported in matched synovial fluid samples from ankylosing spondylitis patients. Some motif variants had previously been reported in the synovial fluid and blood of reactive arthritis patients, which suggests shared mechanisms of disease initiation. A TCR beta motif made up of several highly homologous amino acid variants appeared to be characteristic of blood from ankylosing spondylitis patients. A CD8+ phenotype was shown by the disease-linked clones, which were found at relatively low frequencies in peripheral blood.

Sequencing used an Illumina HiSeq 2500. Quantitative 5'-RACE with molecular barcodes was the method used to prepare the TCR beta libraries. Per the authors' processing: Disease-linked TCR variants were identified with a new computational method built on a probabilistic model of VDJ rearrangement. Starting from the raw public reads, TCRdb applied fastp trimming at Q25, assembled clones with MiXCR and retained in-frame beta chains. Each entry merges the rows of one CDR3 protein and shows their most common DNA and genes. TCRdb's processing, not the study's, gives the V and J calls here. A total of about 340,000 distinct CDR3 sequences appear in this sample, approximately 8% of them only once. The ten largest clones represent 13% to 15% of the sample.

The receptor was derived from a male donor with ankylosing spondylitis. Sequenced input: blood, either unsorted or a sorted T cell fraction (not recorded which). The chain uses TRBV5-1 and TRBJ2-3; matching of 6 bases hints at TRBD2 as the D gene. The CDR3 reads as follows: CASSFFSGYTDTQYF. The DNA sequence is as follows: TGCGCCAGCAGCTTCTTTAGCGGTTACACAGATACGCAGTATTTT.